The TCR delta chain under discussion was sequenced for a study of gamma-delta T cells after stem cell transplantation. TCRdb used CATT to re-call clones from the RT-PCR reads. Of approximately 1,500 delta-chain clones listed, 14% were seen once; the top ten hold approximately 23%. This clone has more than one count but fewer than ten. The protein given by TCRdb reflects a much larger clone and differs at residue 8 from this DNA's translation, likely from a read error; the protein shown is the DNA's translation. Sequences were obtained from gamma-delta T cells. The receptor comes from a human donor. It is not recorded whose cells these are; they may come from a transplant donor.

The CDR3 bases are TGTGCCTGTGACGGGCTGGGGGGTGCCGATAAACTCATCTTT. This sequence encodes CACDGLGGADKLIF. The chain links TRDV2 to TRDJ1; 7 nucleotides align to TRDD3. With 3 bases clipped from V and 3 bases from J, the junction kept 6 bases outside the gene matches. Germline lookup yields CDR1 GEAIGNYY and CDR2 EKD. The CDR3 totals 14 residues.